This T cell receptor beta chain was captured by sequencing in a study of shared clonotypes between healthy human individuals. Study-wide results and caveats: A few donors held roughly 5% of naive CD4 clonotypes in common.

Here immunoSEQ multiplex PCR was the method, and the copy in TCRdb shows in-frame clones only, minus some. The repertoire includes some 790,000 clones, around 70% of them detected once, and about 1.7% sits in the top ten. As regards this clone: Its specificity is unknown.

Donors, without exception, were Caucasian adults residing in Nashville, Tennessee. CD4+ cells were split into CD45RA+ naive and CD45RA-negative memory subsets. The source material was memory CD4+ T cells sorted from blood. Subset meaning: CD45RA-negative fraction. This TCR derives from a woman between 25 and 40 years old in good health.

The CDR3 protein is CASSFAEADLNYSNQPQHF. CDR3 nucleotides: TGTGCCAGTAGCTTTGCCGAGGCCGACCTTAATTATAGCAATCAGCCCCAGCATTTT. The chain uses TRBV19 and TRBJ1-5; D is unresolved. Germline V gives CDR1 LNHDA, CDR2 SQIVND (reference sequence). Trimming took 6 bases from V and 0 from J, leaving 24 bases between them. This CDR3 region has 19 residues.